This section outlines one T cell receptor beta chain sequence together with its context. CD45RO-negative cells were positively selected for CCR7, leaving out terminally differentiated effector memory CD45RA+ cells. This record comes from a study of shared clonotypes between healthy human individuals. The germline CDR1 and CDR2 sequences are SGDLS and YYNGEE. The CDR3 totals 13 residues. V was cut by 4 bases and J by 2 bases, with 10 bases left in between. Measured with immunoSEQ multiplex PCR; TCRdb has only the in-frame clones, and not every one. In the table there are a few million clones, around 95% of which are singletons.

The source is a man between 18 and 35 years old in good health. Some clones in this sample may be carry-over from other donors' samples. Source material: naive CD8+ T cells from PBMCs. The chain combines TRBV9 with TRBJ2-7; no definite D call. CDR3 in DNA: TGTGCCAGCAGCCTCGACGGTCCCTACGAGCAGTACTTC. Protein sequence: CASSLDGPYEQYF.